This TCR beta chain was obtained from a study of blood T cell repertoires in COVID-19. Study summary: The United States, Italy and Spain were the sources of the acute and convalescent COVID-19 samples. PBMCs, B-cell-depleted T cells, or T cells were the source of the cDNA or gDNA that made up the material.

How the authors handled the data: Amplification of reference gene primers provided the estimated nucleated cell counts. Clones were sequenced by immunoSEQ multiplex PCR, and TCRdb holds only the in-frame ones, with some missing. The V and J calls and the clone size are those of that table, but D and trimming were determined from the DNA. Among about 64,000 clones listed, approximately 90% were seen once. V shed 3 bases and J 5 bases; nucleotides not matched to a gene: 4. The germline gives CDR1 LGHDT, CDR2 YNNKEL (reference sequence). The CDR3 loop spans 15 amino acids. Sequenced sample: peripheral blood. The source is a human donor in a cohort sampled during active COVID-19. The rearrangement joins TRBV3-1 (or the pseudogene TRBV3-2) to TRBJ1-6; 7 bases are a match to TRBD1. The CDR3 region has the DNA TGTGCCAGCAGCCACAAGACAGGGAATAATTCACCCCTCCACTTT. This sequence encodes CASSHKTGNNSPLHF.